Given below is one T cell receptor beta chain in context. Its matching antigen is unknown. The data stem from a study of fetal regulatory T cell absence and autoimmunity. Study details: Without clinical diabetes, IPEX patients showed exocrine pancreas autoimmunity. Notes on the study in general: Pancreas TCRs were oligoclonally enriched versus cord blood, some clones over 100-fold. Pancreas and cord blood did not differ much in TRB family usage. The oligoclonal enrichment was interpreted as supporting antigen-driven pancreatic autoimmunity before birth in IPEX syndrome.

The protocol was immunoSEQ multiplex PCR, while the TCRdb copy is restricted to in-frame clones and leaves out a portion. The sample records 46,000 or so clones, about 80% being singletons. The clonotype originates from a newborn boy with IPEX syndrome. Material for sequencing was cord blood.

CDR3 DNA sequence: TGTGCCAGCAGTGAGGGGGGGGAGCAGTACTTC. Its protein product is CASSEGGEQYF. V is TRBV25-1 and J is TRBJ2-7; 7 bases align to TRBD2. CDR1 is MGHDK, CDR2 SYGVNS, per germline. Trimming took 3 bases from V and 7 from J; bases not matched to a gene: 0. CDR3 size: 11 residues.